This T cell receptor beta chain originates from a study of blood T cell repertoires in COVID-19. This table comes from immunoSEQ multiplex PCR, and its TCRdb copy is limited to in-frame clones, with some not included. The sample has over 25,000 clones, about nine tenths seen once. The CDR3 contains 17 residues. CDR1 is LGHNT and CDR2 is FRNRAP in the germline V gene. Between the trimmed V and J ends, which lost 0 bases and 0 bases, there was a span of 14 bases. This sequence was found in a human donor with active COVID-19. The donor label of this sample is uncertain. The chain combines TRBV12-5 with TRBJ1-1, with unresolved D. Source material: peripheral blood. CDR3 residues: CASGLVLTVGMNTEAFF. DNA of the CDR3: TGTGCTAGTGGTTTGGTACTTACAGTTGGCATGAACACTGAAGCTTTCTTT.